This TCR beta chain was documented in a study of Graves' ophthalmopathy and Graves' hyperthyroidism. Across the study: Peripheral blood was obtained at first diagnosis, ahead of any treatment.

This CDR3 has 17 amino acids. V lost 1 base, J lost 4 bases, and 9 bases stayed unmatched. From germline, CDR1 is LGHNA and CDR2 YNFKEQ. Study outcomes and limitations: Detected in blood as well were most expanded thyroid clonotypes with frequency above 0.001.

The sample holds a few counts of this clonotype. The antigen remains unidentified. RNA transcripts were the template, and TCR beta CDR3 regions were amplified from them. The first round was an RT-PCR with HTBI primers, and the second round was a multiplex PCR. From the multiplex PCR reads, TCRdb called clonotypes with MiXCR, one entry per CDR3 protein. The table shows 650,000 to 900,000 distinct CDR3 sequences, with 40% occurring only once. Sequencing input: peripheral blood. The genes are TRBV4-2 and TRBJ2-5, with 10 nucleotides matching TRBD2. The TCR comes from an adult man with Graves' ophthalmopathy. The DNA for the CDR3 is TGTGCCAGCAGCCAAGCTAGCGGGAGATCCGGAGGAGAGACCCAGTACTTC. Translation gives CASSQASGRSGGETQYF.